This TCR beta chain emerged from a study of T cell responses to AZD1222 COVID-19 vaccine. Sequencing used immunoSEQ multiplex PCR; TCRdb keeps in-frame clones, though not all of them. This repertoire shows 90,000 to 110,000 clones, roughly 87% found once; its top ten account for about 5.2%. Unmatched junction bases numbered 11, after V lost 0 bases and J lost 0 bases. The CDR3 extends over 20 amino acids. CDR1 is LGHNA and CDR2 is YNFKEQ in the germline V gene. V and J are TRBV4-2 and TRBJ2-5; 12 positions match TRBD2. The sequence derives from an adult in good health. The sample was peripheral blood, taken on day 0 of AZD1222 vaccination. CDR3 region: CASSQDGRGLAGRYQETQYF. The CDR3 coding sequence is TGTGCCAGCAGCCAAGATGGACGCGGACTAGCGGGACGATACCAAGAGACCCAGTACTTC.